This T cell receptor beta chain was profiled in a study of T cell responses to AZD1222 COVID-19 vaccine. This table comes from immunoSEQ multiplex PCR, and its TCRdb copy is limited to in-frame clones, with some not included. The profile shows about 150,000 clones, 75% to 95% of them singletons. The sample in question was peripheral blood, obtained on day 0 of MenACWY control vaccination. The sequence derives from an adult in good health.

The CDR3 spells CASSQEMGNSHGYTF. The CDR3 bases are TGTGCCAGCAGCCAAGAAATGGGGAATTCTCATGGCTACACCTTC. The chain links TRBV14 to TRBJ1-2; D ambiguous. The germline V gene encodes CDR1 SGHDN and CDR2 FVKESK. The CDR3 spans 15 residues. V was clipped by 0 bases and J by 6 bases, with 14 bases between them.